This TCR beta chain is drawn from a study of T cells in Graves' hyperthyroidism and ophthalmopathy (dated by TCRdb to about 2019). With regard to the full study: Peripheral blood was collected at initial diagnosis, before any treatment. TCR V-J signatures able to tell the groups apart were searched for in a discovery cohort of 100 patients, of whom fewer than 45 had Graves' ophthalmopathy and around 58 had stable Graves' hyperthyroidism. Prospective prediction of ophthalmopathy was tested in an independent validation cohort of 18 to 20 hyperthyroidism patients and some 17 patients who later progressed to ophthalmopathy. The approximately 100 discovery patients were randomly split 7:3 into training and test sets. In addition, the study compared T-cell repertoires in thyroid tissue and in blood from roughly six Graves' hyperthyroidism patients. Following sampling, methimazole starting at 30 mg daily was given to hyperthyroidism patients, and high-dose intravenous methylprednisolone was given to ophthalmopathy patients. According to the paper, TCR Vbeta CDR3 sequencing was carried out on some 130 peripheral blood samples, which came from some 41 ophthalmopathy, around 75 hyperthyroidism and roughly 17 progressor patients.

Ophthalmopathy patients had moderately to severely active disease, with a Clinical Activity Score of 3 or more, a NOSPECS grade of 4 or more, and a disease duration of less than 3 months. The study excluded patients with uncontrolled infections, other autoimmune diseases, pregnancy or lactation. Clinical symptoms, serum thyroxine and TRAb, thyroid ultrasound, and orbital computed tomography formed the basis for the diagnoses. PBMCs were isolated from 10 ml of fresh peripheral blood by Ficoll-Paque density gradient centrifugation. Total RNA was extracted using Trizol reagent, and RNA quality was assessed on an Agilent 2100 Bioanalyzer. The TCR beta CDR3 regions were amplified from the RNA transcripts. The TCR CDR3 was subjected to a first round of RT-PCR using the HTBI primer set and the Qiagen OneStep RT-PCR kit. Libraries were constructed in a second round of multiplex PCR, after which size selection and purification were performed. Libraries were sequenced paired-end with 100 bp reads on an Illumina HiSeq2000. The original methods were these. SOAPnuke was used to process the raw data, with reads discarded if the reads contained adapters or uncalled bases, had a mean Phred below 15, or lacked an exact constant-primer or identifier match. High-quality paired reads were merged with COPE v1.2.5, and unique nucleotide sequences were defined as clonotypes. MiTCR v1.1 was used to align the clonotypes against IMGT TRBV, TRBD and TRBJ reference segments. Analysis was restricted to V-J combinations with a frequency above 0.0001, which covered 99.2% of repertoires. The TCS score was defined as F50 (clonal expansion) divided by E x V (chaos), with BLOSUM62-based TCRdist calculated between CDR3 peptides within each V-J. Welch's t-statistics and random forest reduced fewer than 550 V-J features to about 12, which were used in a naive Bayes classifier (R e1071). TCRdb reworked the public reads: Q25 trimming with fastp, MiXCR clone assembly, productive beta chains retained. A single entry per CDR3 protein holds the most common genes and DNA from its merged rows. TCRdb's processing, not the authors', yielded these V and J calls. The sample includes roughly 600,000 distinct CDR3 sequences, with roughly 15% observed a single time. The ten largest clones add up to 9.5% to 15% of the sample.

Study-level results and caveats: Blood samples also contained most of the expanded thyroid clonotypes (frequency above 0.001), which suggests that blood repertoires may reflect thyroid immune responses. A 13 V-J signature model separated ophthalmopathy from stable hyperthyroidism, with 87.88% sensitivity and roughly 81% specificity in cross-validation and 80%/75% in testing. In validation, progression to ophthalmopathy was predicted by the model with nearly 71% sensitivity and 72.22% specificity, a median of 6.5 months before onset. Sample size was not statistically predetermined, and investigators were not blinded to group allocation.

As concerns this clonotype: The target of this receptor is not known. Base-call qualities are not available, and no considerably larger clone is one nucleotide away.

The V and J ends are trimmed by 2 bases and 6 bases, leaving 13 bases between them. From a lookup of the germline V gene, CDR1 and CDR2 are SGHTA and FQGNSA. Taken from cysteine to phenylalanine, the CDR3 has 15 residues. The DNA shown is the 45-base CDR3, in frame from base 1. The clonotype originates from a woman aged 50 to 60 with Graves' ophthalmopathy. Here the chain combines TRBV7-2 and TRBJ1-4; the D gene lacks a confident call. The source material was blood. The sequenced DNA is TGTGCCAGCAGCTTACCCCCCTCCATGGATGAAAAACTGTTTTTT. Protein translation: CASSLPPSMDEKLFF.